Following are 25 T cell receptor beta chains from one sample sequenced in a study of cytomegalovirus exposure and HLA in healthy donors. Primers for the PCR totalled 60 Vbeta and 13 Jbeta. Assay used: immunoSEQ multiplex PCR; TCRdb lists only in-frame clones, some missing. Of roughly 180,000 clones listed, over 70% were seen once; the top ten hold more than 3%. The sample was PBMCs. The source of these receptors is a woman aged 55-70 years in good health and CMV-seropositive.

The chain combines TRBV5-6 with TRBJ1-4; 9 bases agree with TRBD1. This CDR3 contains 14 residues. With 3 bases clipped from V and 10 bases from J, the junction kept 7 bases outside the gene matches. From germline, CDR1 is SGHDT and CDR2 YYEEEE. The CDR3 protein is CASSSDRGVGKLFF. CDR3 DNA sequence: TGTGCCAGCAGCTCGGACAGGGGAGTTGGAAAACTGTTTTTT. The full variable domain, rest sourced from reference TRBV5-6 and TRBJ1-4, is DAGVTQSPTHLIKTRGQQVTLRCSPKSGHDTVSWYQQALGQGPQFIFQYYEEEERQRGNFPDRFSGHQFPNYSSELNVNALLLGDSALYLCASSSDRGVGKLFFGSGTQLSVL.

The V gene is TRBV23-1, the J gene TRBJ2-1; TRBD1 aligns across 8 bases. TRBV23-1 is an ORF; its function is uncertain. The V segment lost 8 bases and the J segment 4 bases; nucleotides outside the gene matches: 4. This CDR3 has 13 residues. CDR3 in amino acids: CASQGQGYNEQFF. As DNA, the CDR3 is TGCGCCAGCCAAGGACAGGGATACAATGAGCAGTTCTTC.

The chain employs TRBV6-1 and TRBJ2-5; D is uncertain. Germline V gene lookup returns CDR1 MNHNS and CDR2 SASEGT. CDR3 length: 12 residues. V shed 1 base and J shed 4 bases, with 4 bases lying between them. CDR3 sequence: CASSEVVETQYF. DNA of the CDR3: TGTGCCAGCAGTGAAGTAGTAGAGACCCAGTACTTC.

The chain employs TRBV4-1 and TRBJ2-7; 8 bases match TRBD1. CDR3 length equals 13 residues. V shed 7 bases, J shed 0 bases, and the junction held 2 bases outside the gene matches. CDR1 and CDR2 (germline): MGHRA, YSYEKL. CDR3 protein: CASMGTGSYEQYF. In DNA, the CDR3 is TGCGCCAGCATGGGGACAGGCTCCTACGAGCAGTACTTC.

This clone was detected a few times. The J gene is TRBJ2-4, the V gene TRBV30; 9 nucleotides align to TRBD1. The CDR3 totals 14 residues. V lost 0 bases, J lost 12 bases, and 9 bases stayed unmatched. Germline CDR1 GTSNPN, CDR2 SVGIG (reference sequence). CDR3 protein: CAWSVGQGFDSQYF. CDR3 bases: TGTGCCTGGAGTGTAGGACAGGGGTTTGACAGTCAGTACTTC.

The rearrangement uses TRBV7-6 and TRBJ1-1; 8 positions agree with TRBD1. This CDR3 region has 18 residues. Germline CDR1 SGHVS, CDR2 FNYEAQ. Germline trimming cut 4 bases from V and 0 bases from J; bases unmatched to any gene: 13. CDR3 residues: CASSSQGRTGSLNTEAFF. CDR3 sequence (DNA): TGTGCCAGCAGCTCCCAGGGGAGGACAGGGTCCCTGAACACTGAAGCTTTCTTT.

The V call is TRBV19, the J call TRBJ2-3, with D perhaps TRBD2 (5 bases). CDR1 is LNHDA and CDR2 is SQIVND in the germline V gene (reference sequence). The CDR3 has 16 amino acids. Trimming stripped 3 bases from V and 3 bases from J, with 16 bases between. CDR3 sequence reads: CASSIHSPSLTDTQYF. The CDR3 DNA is TGTGCCAGTAGTATCCACTCTCCTAGCCTAACAGATACGCAGTATTTT. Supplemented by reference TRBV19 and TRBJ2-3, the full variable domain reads DGGITQSPKYLFRKEGQNVTLSCEQNLNHDAMYWYRQDPGQGLRLIYYSQIVNDFQKGDIAEGYSVSREKKESFPLTVTSAQKNPTAFYLCASSIHSPSLTDTQYFGPGTRLTVL.

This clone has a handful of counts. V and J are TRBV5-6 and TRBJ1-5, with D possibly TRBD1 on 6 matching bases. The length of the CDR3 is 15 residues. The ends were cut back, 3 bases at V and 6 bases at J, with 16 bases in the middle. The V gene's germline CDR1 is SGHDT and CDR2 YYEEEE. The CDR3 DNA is TGTGCCAGCAGCTCATCCGGACAGATCTTTCAGCCCCAGCATTTT. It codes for CASSSSGQIFQPQHF.

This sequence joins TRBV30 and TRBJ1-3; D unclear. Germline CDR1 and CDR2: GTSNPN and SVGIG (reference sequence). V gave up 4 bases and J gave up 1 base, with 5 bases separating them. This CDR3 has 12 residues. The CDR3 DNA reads TGTGCCTGGAAAGAGTCTGGAAACACCATATATTTT. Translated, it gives CAWKESGNTIYF.

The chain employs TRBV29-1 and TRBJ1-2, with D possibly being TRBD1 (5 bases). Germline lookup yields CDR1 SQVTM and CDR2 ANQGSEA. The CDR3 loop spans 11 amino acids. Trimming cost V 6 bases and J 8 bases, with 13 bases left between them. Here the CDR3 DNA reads TGCAGCGTAGGGGCATCCGGCGGCTACACCTTC. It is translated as CSVGASGGYTF.

The CDR3, as DNA: TGTGCCAGCAGCACAGTGGCGGGGAGCTACGAGCAGTACTTC. The encoded protein is CASSTVAGSYEQYF. The rearrangement joins TRBV9 to TRBJ2-7; D is possibly TRBD2 (6 bases). The germline V gene encodes CDR1 SGDLS and CDR2 YYNGEE. This CDR3 spans 14 amino acids. Trimming took off 4 bases at V and 3 bases at J, with 14 bases between the two ends.

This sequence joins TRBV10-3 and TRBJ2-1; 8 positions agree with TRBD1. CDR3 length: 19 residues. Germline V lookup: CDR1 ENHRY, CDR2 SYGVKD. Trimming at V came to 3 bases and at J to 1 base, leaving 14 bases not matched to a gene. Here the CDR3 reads CAISEGRRGPSNSYNEQFF. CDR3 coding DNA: TGTGCCATCAGTGAAGGTCGCAGGGGGCCAAGTAATTCCTACAATGAGCAGTTCTTC.

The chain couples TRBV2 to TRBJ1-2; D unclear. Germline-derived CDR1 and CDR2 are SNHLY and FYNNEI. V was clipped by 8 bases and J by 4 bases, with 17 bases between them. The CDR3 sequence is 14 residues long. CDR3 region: CASGGGQGGYGYTF. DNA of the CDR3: TGTGCCAGCGGCGGCGGGCAAGGAGGCTATGGCTACACCTTC.

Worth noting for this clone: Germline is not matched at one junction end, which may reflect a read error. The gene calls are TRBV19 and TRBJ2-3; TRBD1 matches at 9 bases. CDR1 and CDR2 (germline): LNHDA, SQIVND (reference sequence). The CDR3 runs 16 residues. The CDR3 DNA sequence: TGTGCCAGTAGTAAACGCCCGGGACAGGGCACATATACGCAGTATTTT. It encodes CASSKRPGQGTYTQYF.

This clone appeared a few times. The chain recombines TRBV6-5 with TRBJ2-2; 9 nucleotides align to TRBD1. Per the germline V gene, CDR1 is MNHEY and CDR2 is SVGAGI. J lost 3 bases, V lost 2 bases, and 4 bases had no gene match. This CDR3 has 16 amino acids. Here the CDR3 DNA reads TGTGCCAGCAGTTACCCCGGGACAGGGCACACCGGGGAGCTGTTTTTT. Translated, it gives CASSYPGTGHTGELFF.

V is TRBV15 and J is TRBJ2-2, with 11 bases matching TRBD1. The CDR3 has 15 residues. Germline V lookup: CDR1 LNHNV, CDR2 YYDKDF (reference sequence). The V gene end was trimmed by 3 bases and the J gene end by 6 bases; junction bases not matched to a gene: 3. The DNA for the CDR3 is TGTGCCACCAGCAGGGGACAGGGGGACGCCGGGGAGCTGTTTTTT. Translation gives CATSRGQGDAGELFF.

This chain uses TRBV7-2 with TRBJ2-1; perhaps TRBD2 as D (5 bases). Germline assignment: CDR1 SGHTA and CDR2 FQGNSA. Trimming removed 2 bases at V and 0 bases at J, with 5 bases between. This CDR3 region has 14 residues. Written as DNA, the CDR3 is TGTGCCAGCAGCTTAACTAGCTCCTACAATGAGCAGTTCTTC. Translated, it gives CASSLTSSYNEQFF. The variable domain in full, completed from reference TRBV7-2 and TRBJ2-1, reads GAGVSQSPSNKVTEKGKDVELRCDPISGHTALYWYRQSLGQGLEFLIYFQGNSAPDKSGLPSDRFSAERTGGSVSTLTIQRTQQEDSAVYLCASSLTSSYNEQFFGPGTRLTVL.

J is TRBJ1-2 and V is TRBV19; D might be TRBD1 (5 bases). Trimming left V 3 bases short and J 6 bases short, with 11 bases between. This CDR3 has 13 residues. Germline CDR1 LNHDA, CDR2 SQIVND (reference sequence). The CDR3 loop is CASSMRGSHGYTF. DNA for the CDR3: TGTGCCAGTAGTATGCGGGGGAGCCATGGCTACACCTTC.

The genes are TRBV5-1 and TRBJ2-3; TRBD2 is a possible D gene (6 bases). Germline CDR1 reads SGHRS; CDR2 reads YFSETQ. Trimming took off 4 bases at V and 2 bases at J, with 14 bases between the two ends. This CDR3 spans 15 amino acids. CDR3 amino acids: CASSLSGTSTDTQYF. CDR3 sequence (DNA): TGCGCCAGCAGCCTGTCTGGGACTTCCACAGATACGCAGTATTTT.

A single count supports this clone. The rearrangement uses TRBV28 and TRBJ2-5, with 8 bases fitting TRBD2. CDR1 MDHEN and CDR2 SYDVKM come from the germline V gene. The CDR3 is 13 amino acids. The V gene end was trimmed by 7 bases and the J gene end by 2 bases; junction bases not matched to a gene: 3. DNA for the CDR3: TGTGCCAGCAAGAGCGGGAGACAAGAGACCCAGTACTTC. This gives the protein CASKSGRQETQYF.

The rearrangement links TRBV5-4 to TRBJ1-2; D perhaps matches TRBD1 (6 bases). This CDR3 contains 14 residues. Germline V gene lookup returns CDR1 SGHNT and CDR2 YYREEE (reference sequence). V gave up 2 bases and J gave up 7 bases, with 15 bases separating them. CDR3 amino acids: CASSFNSGVSGYTF. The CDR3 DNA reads TGTGCCAGCAGCTTCAACTCAGGGGTTAGTGGCTACACCTTC.

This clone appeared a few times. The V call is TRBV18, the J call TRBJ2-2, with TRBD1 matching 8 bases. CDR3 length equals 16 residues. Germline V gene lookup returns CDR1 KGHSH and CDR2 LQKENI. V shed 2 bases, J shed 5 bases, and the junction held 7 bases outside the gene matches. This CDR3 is CASSPTGGIGTGELFF. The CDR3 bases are TGTGCCAGCTCACCAACAGGGGGGATCGGAACCGGGGAGCTGTTTTTT.

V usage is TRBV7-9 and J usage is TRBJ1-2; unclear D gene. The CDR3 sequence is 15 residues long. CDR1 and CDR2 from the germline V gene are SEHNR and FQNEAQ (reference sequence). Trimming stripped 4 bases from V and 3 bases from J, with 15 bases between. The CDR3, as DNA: TGTGCCAGCAGCTCCGGGTCGGGTTTTGACTATGGCTACACCTTC. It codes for CASSSGSGFDYGYTF. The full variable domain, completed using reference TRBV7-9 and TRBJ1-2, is DTGVSQNPRHKITKRGQNVTFRCDPISEHNRLYWYRQTLGQGPEFLTYFQNEAQLEKSRLLSDRFSAERPKGSFSTLEIQRTEQGDSAMYLCASSSGSGFDYGYTFGSGTRLTVV.

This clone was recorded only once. CDR3 loop: CASSLEVSYEQYF. The CDR3 coding sequence is TGTGCCAGCAGCTTAGAAGTCAGCTACGAGCAGTACTTC. The rearrangement links TRBV7-9 to TRBJ2-7; D gene unclear. This CDR3 has 13 residues. CDR1 and CDR2 (germline): SEHNR, FQNEAQ (reference sequence). V shed 1 base and J shed 3 bases, with 7 bases lying between them.

The CDR3 DNA follows: TGTGCCAGCAGTCCCGACAGGGACTTTGGAAACACCATATATTTT. Its protein product is CASSPDRDFGNTIYF. The J gene is TRBJ1-3, the V gene TRBV6-5; 7 positions match TRBD1. Trimming removed 5 bases from V and 3 bases from J; junction bases left unmatched: 7. The CDR3 runs 15 residues. CDR1 is MNHEY, CDR2 SVGAGI, per germline.